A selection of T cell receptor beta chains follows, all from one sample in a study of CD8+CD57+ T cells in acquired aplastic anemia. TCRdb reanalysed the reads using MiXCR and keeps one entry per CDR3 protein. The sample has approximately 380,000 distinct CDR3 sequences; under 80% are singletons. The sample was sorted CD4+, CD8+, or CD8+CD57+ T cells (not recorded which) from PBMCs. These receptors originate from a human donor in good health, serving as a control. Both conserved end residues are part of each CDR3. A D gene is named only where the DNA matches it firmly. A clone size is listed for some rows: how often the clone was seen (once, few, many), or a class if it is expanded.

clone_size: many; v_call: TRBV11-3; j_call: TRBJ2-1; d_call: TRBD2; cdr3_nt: TGTGCCAGCAGCTTAAATTCGGGGGGAGCTTCTGTTGAGCAGTTCTTC; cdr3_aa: CASSLNSGGASVEQFF
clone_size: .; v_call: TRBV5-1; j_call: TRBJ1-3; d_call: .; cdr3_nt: TGCGCCAGCAGCTTGGATGCGAGGCCCTCCGGAAACACCATATATTTT; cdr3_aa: CASSLDARPSGNTIYF
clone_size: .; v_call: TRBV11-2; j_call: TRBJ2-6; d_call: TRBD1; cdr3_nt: TGTGCCAGCAGCCCGACAGGGGGCGCTGGGGCCAACGTCCTGACTTTC; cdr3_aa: CASSPTGGAGANVLTF
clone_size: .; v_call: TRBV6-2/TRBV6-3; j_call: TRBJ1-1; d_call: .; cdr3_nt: TGTGCCAGCAGTTACAGGCCCCTGAACACTGAACCTTTCTTT; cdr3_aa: CASSYRPLNTEPFF
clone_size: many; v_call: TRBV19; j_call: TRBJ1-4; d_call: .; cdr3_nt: TGTGCCTCAAAACGAAGCTTAACTAATGAAAAACTGTTTTTT; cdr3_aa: CASKRSLTNEKLFF
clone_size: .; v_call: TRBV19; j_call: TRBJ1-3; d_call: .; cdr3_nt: TGTGCCAGTACCATTGGGGATACGGGGGCTTCAAACACCATATATTTT; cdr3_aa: CASTIGDTGASNTIYF
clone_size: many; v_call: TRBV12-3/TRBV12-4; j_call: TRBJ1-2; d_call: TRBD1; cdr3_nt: TGTGCCACCCGGACAGGACCTAACTATGGCTACACCTTC; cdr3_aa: CATRTGPNYGYTF
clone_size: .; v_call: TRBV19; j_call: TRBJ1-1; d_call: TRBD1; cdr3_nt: TGTGCCAGTAACGGCAGGGGGCATGAGGACACTGAAGCTTTCTTT; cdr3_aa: CASNGRGHEDTEAFF
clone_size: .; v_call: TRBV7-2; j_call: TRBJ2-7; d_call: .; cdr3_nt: TGTGCCAGCAGTTCAACGACGAGGGGGTCCTACGAGCAGTACTTC; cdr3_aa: CASSSTTRGSYEQYF
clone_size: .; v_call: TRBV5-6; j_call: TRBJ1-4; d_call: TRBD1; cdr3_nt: TGTGCCAGCATACCTACAGGGACAGGGGAGAATGAAAAACTGTTTTTT; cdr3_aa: CASIPTGTGENEKLFF
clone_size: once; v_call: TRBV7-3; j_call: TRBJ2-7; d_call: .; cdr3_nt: TGTGCCAGCAGCGTACTGGGTATCGACAAGGCACCGTACTTC; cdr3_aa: CASSVLGIDKAPYF
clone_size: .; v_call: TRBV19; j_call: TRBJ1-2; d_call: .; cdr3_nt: TGTGCCAGTAACTTCAACGGTGACTATGGCTACACCTTC; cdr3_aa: CASNFNGDYGYTF
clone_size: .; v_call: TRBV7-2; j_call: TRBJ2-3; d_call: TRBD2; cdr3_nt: TGTGCCAGCAGATCCCGCGGGGGAGTAACAGATACGGAGTATTTT; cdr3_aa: CASRSRGGVTDTEYF
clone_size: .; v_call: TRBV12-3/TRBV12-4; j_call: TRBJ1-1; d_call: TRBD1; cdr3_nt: TGTGCCAGCAGCTTTACAGGGGACACTGAAGCTCTCTTT; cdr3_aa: CASSFTGDTEALF
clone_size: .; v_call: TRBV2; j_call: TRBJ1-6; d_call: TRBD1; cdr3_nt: TGTGCCAGCAGTGAAGGGACAGGCGGACGATCACCCCTCCACTTT; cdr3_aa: CASSEGTGGRSPLHF
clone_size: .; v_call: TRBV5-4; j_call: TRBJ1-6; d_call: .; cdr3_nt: TGTGCCGGCTGCATGAACGGCAATTCACCCCTCCACTTT; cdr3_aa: CAGCMNGNSPLHF
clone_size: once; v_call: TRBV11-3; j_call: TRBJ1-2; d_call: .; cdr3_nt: TGTGCCAGCAACTCCGGGGGAGGGTACTATGGCTACACCTTC; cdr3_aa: CASNSGGGYYGYTF
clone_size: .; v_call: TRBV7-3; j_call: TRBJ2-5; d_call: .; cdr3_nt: TGTGCCAGCAGCCCAGTTGGGACATCAACACAAGAGACCCAGTACTTC; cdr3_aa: CASSPVGTSTQETQYF
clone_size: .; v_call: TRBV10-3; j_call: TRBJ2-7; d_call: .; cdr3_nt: TGTGCCATCAGCGGAGGGGTCTACGAGCAGTACTTC; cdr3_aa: CAISGGVYEQYF
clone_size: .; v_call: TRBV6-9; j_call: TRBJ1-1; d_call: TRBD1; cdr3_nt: TGTGCCAGCACCAACAGGGGGCCGAACACTGAAGCTTTCTTT; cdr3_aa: CASTNRGPNTEAFF
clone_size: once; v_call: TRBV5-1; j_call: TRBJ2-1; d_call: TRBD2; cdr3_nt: TGCGCCAGCAGCTTGGCCCTAGCGGGGGGTCGAAATGAGCAGTTCTTC; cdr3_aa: CASSLALAGGRNEQFF
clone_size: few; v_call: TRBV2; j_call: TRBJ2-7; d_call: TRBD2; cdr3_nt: TGTGCCAGCAGCGAGCAGAGCGGGACTGGGCCATACGAGCAGTACTTC; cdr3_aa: CASSEQSGTGPYEQYF
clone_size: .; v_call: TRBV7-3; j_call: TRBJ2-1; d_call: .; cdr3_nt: TGTGCCAGCAGCTTAATGAGGACCCCAGATGAGGAGTACTTC; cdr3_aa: CASSLMRTPDEEYF
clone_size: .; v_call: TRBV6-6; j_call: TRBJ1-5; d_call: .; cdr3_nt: TGTGCCAGCATCGCCGGCCGGCAGAGCAATCAGCCCCAGCATTTT; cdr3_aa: CASIAGRQSNQPQHF
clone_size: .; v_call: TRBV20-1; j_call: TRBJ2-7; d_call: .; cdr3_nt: .; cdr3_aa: CSATAYFCASSPGGYEQYF
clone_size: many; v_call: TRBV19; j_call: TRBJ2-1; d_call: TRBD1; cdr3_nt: TGTGCCAGTAGTAACGCGGGACAGGGAGTTATTGCCTACAATGAGCAGTTCTTC; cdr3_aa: CASSNAGQGVIAYNEQFF
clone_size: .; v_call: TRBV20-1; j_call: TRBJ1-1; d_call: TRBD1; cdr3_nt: TGCAGTGCTAGAGGACAGGGGGGGGACCCTGAAGCTTTCTTT; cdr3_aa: CSARGQGGDPEAFF
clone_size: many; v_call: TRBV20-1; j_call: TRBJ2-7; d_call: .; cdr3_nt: TGCAGTGCTAGAGTATGGGGGACCGCGACAGTATTC; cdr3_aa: CSARVWGTATVF
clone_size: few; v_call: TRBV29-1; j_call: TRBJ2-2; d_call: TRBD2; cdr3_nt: TGCAGCGTGGATGCGGGACTAGACACCGGGGAGCTGTTTTTT; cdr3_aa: CSVDAGLDTGELFF
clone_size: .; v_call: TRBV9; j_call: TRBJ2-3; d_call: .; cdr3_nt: TGTGCCAGCAGCCTTGCCCCCACTAGCACAGATACGCAGTATTTT; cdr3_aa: CASSLAPTSTDTQYF
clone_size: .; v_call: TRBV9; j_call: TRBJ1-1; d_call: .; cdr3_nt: TGTGCCAGCAGCCATGGGCGGTTGAACACTGAAGCTTTCTTT; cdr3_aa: CASSHGRLNTEAFF
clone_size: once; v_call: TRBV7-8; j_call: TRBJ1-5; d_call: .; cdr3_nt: TGTGCCAGCAGTTGGTCCGGGGTTCAGACCCAGCATTTT; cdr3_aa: CASSWSGVQTQHF
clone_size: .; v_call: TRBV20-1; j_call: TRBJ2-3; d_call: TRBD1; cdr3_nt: TGCAGTGCCCCCTCAGGGGGTGGGCAAGAGACAGGCACAGATACGCAGTATTTT; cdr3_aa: CSAPSGGGQETGTDTQYF
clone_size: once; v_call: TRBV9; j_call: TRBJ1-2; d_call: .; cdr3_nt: TGTGCCAGCAGCGTAGCGGGACTGAAGTACGAGCAGTATGGCTACACCTTC; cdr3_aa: CASSVAGLKYEQYGYTF
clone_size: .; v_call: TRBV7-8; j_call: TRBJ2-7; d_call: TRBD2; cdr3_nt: TGTGCCATCAGCGTATCTATTAGCGGGGGCCGAACCTACGAGCAGTACTTC; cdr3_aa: CAISVSISGGRTYEQYF
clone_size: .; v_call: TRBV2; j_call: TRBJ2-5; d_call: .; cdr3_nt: TGTGCCGGTCAAACTAGCTTCGGCGAGACCCAGTACTTC; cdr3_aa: CAGQTSFGETQYF
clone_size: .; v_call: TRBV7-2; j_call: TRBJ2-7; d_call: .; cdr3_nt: TGTGCCAGCAGCTCTCGACGGGGGCTCTACGACCAGTACTTC; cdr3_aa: CASSSRRGLYDQYF
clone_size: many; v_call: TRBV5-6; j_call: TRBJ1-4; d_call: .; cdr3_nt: TGTGCCAGCAGCCTAGTTGCAACTAATGAAAAACTGTTTTTT; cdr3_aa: CASSLVATNEKLFF
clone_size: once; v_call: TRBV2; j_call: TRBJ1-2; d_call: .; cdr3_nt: TGTGCCAGCAGCGGAGGGGACCCAGGGGTCTATGGCTACACCTTC; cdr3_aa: CASSGGDPGVYGYTF
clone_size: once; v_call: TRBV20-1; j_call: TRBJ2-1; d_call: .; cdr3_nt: TGCAGTGCTAAGGCCCTAGTAGCAGATAACAATGAGCAGTTCTTC; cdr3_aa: CSAKALVADNNEQFF
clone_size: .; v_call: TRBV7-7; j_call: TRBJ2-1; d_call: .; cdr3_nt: TGTGCTAGCAGTGGCCTTGACGGCCCGGGCAATGAGCAGTTCTTC; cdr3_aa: CASSGLDGPGNEQFF
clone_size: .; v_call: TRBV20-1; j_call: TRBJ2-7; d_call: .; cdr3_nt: TGCAGTGCTAGTACCGGACTAACCATAGAGCAGTACTTC; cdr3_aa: CSASTGLTIEQYF
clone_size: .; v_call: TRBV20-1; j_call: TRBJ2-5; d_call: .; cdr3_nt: TGCAGTGCTAGAGAAGTCCCAATAGAGACCCAGTACTTC; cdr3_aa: CSAREVPIETQYF